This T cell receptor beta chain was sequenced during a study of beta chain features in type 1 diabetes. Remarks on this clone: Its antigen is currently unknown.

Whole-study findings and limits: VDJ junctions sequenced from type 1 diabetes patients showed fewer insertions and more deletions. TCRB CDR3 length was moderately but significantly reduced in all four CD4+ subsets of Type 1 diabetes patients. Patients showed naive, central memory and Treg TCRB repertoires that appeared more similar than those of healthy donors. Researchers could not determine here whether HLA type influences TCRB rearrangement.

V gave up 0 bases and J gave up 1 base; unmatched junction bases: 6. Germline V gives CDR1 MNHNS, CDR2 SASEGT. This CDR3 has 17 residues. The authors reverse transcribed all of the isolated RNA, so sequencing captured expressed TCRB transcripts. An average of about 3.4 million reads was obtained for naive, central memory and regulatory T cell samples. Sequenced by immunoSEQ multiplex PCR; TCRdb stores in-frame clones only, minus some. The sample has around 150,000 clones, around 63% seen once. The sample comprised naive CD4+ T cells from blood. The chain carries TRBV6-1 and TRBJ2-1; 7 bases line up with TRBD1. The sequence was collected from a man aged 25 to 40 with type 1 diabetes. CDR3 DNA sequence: TGTGCCAGCAGTGAAGCGGAGACAGGGACATCCTACAATGAGCAGTTCTTC. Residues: CASSEAETGTSYNEQFF.